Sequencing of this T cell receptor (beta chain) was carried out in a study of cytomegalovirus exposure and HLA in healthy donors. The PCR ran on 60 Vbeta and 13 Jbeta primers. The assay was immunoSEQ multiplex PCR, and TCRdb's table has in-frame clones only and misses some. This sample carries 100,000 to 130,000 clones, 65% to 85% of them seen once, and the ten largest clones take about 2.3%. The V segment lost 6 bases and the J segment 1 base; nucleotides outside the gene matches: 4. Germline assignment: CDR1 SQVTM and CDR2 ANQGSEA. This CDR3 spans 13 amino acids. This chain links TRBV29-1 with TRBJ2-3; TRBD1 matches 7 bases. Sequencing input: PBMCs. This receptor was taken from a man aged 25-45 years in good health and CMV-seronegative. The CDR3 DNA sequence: TGCAGCGTAGGCGGACAGGGCACAGATACGCAGTATTTT. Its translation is CSVGGQGTDTQYF.